The sequence of this T cell receptor (beta chain) was determined in a study of cytomegalovirus exposure and HLA in healthy donors. Study-wide context: The Caucasian-associated ancestry cluster contained roughly four fifths of the approximately 390 genotyped donors.

As regards this clone: Its antigen is not identified.

Vbeta (60) and Jbeta (13) primers were used in the PCR. The protocol was immunoSEQ multiplex PCR, while the TCRdb copy is restricted to in-frame clones and leaves out a portion. The sample lists about 150,000 clones; nearly 90% were seen once. Germline V gives CDR1 SGHVS, CDR2 FQNEAQ. The CDR3 loop spans 16 amino acids. The V and J ends lost 6 bases and 1 base respectively, with 16 bases between them. Findings and caveats of the study: Equally common other TCR beta chains were less clonally expanded than HLA-associated ones, a later analysis found. A later analysis reportedly identified an Asian-associated ancestry cluster as carrying fewer N-insertions than the approximately 710-donor mean.

Sequencing input: PBMCs. The TCR comes from a woman aged 40 to 55 in good health and CMV-seronegative. The chain recombines TRBV7-8 with TRBJ2-1, with D possibly matching TRBD2 (5 bases). CDR3 in DNA: TGTGCCAGCAGTTCTCGTTTGGGAGCGTCCTACAATGAGCAGTTCTTC. It codes for CASSSRLGASYNEQFF. Full variable domain (rest looked up from reference TRBV7-8 and TRBJ2-1): GAGVSQSPRYKVAKRGQDVALRCDPISGHVSLFWYQQALGQGPEFLTYFQNEAQLDKSGLPSDRFFAERPEGSVSTLKIQRTQQEDSAVYLCASSSRLGASYNEQFFGPGTRLTVL.